These 14 T cell receptor beta chains share one sample of origin, sequenced in a study. TCRdb ran MiXCR on the 5' RACE reads and lists one entry per CDR3 protein. The repertoire consists of over 50,000 distinct CDR3 sequences, with approximately 25% occurring once and the leading ten covering 3.2%. Sequences were obtained from tumor-infiltrating naive CD4+ T cells sorted from the breast tumor. Specified subset: naive CD4+ T cells, CD4+CD45RA+CD25-. All receptors come from a female donor with breast cancer.

This clonotype was seen only a few times. The chain employs TRBV5-1 and TRBJ2-7, with 7 positions matching TRBD1. CDR1 SGHRS and CDR2 YFSETQ come from the germline V gene. V shed 3 bases and J 3 bases; nucleotides not matched to a gene: 6. The CDR3 totals 14 residues. CDR3 in amino acids: CASSSGTEGYEQYF. CDR3 nucleotide sequence: TGCGCCAGCAGCTCCGGGACAGAAGGCTACGAGCAGTACTTC.

The chain couples TRBV14 to TRBJ2-7, with D possibly matching TRBD1 (5 bases). Germline V gives CDR1 SGHDN, CDR2 FVKESK. With 0 bases removed from V and 2 bases from J, the gap between germline ends came to 8 bases. The CDR3 sequence is 14 residues long. DNA for the CDR3: TGTGCCAGCAGCCAAGAAACAGGTCCCTACGAGCAGTACTTC. Amino acids: CASSQETGPYEQYF.

As concerns this clonotype: A much larger clone is a single base away; this may be a read error. The genes are TRBV6-4 and TRBJ2-1; possibly TRBD2 for D (6 bases). The CDR3 contains 14 residues. Germline CDR1 reads MRHNA; CDR2 reads SNTAGT. The CDR3: CASSNGRGYGEQSF. CDR3 sequence (DNA): TGTGCCAGCAGTAACGGGAGAGGGTATGGTGAGCAGTCCTTC.

As to this clonotype: This may stem from a read error, because a much larger clone lies one nucleotide away. The chain is built from TRBV28 and TRBJ2-3; D tentatively fits TRBD1 or TRBD2 (5 bases each). Germline-derived CDR1 and CDR2 are MDHEN and SYDVKM. The CDR3 length is 15 residues. CDR3 loop: CASSRVWGIADMQYF. The DNA of the CDR3 is TGTGCCAGCAGTCGCGTATGGGGGATTGCAGATATGCAGTATTTT.

The chain is built from TRBV19 and TRBJ1-2, with no clear D. Germline CDR1 reads LNHDA; CDR2 reads SQIVND (reference sequence). The CDR3 runs to 13 residues. Trimming removed 3 bases from V and 2 bases from J, with 7 bases in between. DNA of the CDR3: TGTGCCAGTAGTATGGGCCCAAACTATGGCTACACCTTC. This gives the protein CASSMGPNYGYTF.

There are a few counts of this clonotype. V is TRBV5-1 and J is TRBJ2-6; the D is unclear. Trimming stripped 4 bases from V and 4 bases from J, with 12 bases between. CDR1 is SGHRS and CDR2 is YFSETQ in the germline V gene. CDR3 length: 15 amino acids. The DNA of the CDR3 is TGCGCCAGCAGCCTACGGATGTCGGGGGCCAACGTCCTGACTTTC. It translates to CASSLRMSGANVLTF.

To note about this clonotype: With a much larger clone just one base away, this may be a read error. The rearrangement joins TRBV5-1 to TRBJ2-2; possibly TRBD2 for D (6 bases). The CDR3 runs 17 residues. The germline V gene encodes CDR1 SGHRS and CDR2 YFSETQ. CDR3 loop: CASSSHDSPKNTGGLFF. The CDR3 DNA sequence: TGCGCCAGCAGCTCCCACGACAGCCCAAAGAACACCGGGGGGCTGTTTTTT.

Notes on this clonotype: A read error is likely, as this CDR3 ends without the conserved phenylalanine or tryptophan. This chain connects TRBV20-1 to TRBJ1-6; a possible D gene is TRBD1 (5 bases). The ends were cut back, 4 bases at V and 14 bases at J, with 18 bases in the middle. CDR1 is DFQATT, CDR2 SNEGSKA, per germline (reference sequence). The CDR3 is 13 amino acids. This CDR3 reads CSATHGQIVSLHL. CDR3 nucleotide sequence: TGCAGTGCTACCCACGGACAAATTGTGTCCCTCCACTTG.

The rearrangement links TRBV2 to TRBJ2-6; D is unclear. CDR1 and CDR2 (germline): SNHLY, FYNNEI. The V and J ends lost 1 base and 1 base respectively, with 8 bases between them. The CDR3 extends over 16 amino acids. In DNA, the CDR3 is TGTGCCAGCAGTGAAGAAGTCGCATCTGGGGCCAACGTCCTGACTTTC. It translates to CASSEEVASGANVLTF.

The chain combines TRBV14 with TRBJ2-5, with 10 nucleotides matching TRBD2. The CDR3 runs to 15 residues. Germline lookup yields CDR1 SGHDN and CDR2 FVKESK. J gave up 6 bases and V 4 bases, and 8 bases lay outside the gene matches. The CDR3 DNA reads TGTGCCAGCAGCCGGACCCTAGCGGGAGTAAAGACCCAGTACTTC. It codes for CASSRTLAGVKTQYF. The whole variable domain, filled in from reference TRBV14 and TRBJ2-5, reads EAGVTQFPSHSVIEKGQTVTLRCDPISGHDNLYWYRRVMGKEIKFLLHFVKESKQDESGMPNNRFLAERTGGTYSTLKVQPAELEDSGVYFCASSRTLAGVKTQYFGPGTRLLVL.

This clonotype came up many times. J is TRBJ2-7 and V is TRBV20-1; no firm D call. The length of the CDR3 is 15 residues. Trimming removed 3 bases from V and 3 bases from J, with 18 bases in between. Germline CDR1 reads DFQATT; CDR2 reads SNEGSKA (reference sequence). The CDR3 reads CSASKVGAAVYEQYF. Written as DNA, the CDR3 is TGCAGTGCTAGTAAGGTCGGAGCCGCCGTCTACGAGCAGTACTTC.

This chain uses TRBV6-5 with TRBJ1-1, with D unclear. The germline CDR1 and CDR2 sequences are MNHEY and SVGAGI. The CDR3 has 15 residues. V dropped 0 bases and J dropped 1 base, with 9 bases sitting between them. The CDR3 sequence is CASSYSFWGNTEAFF. CDR3 DNA: TGTGCCAGCAGTTACTCATTCTGGGGGAACACTGAAGCTTTCTTT.

This clonotype was counted at least ten times. CDR3 in DNA: TGTGCCGCCCAACGGGCAGGGGGGGAAGCTTTCTTT. Encoded protein: CAAQRAGGEAFF. This sequence joins TRBV6-5 and TRBJ1-1; 7 bases agree with TRBD1. The trim removed 11 bases at V and 8 bases at J, leaving 11 bases unmatched. Germline loops: CDR1 MNHEY, CDR2 SVGAGI. The CDR3 length is 12 residues.

The chain couples TRBV5-1 to TRBJ2-3; D perhaps matches TRBD2 (5 bases). The CDR3 is 14 residues long. In germline, CDR1 is SGHRS, CDR2 YFSETQ. The V end lost 4 bases, the J end lost 4 bases, and 13 bases lay between the germline ends. The CDR3 is CASSLDADSDTQYF. CDR3 DNA sequence: TGCGCCAGCAGCCTAGACGCGGACTCAGATACGCAGTATTTT.